This TCR beta chain was identified in a study of cytomegalovirus exposure and HLA in healthy donors. Study-wide points: Earlier results showed most TCR beta V segments being productive about 87% or about 30% of the time. The authors assumed roughly uniform sequencing depth across donors for presence/absence analyses.

This PCR relied on a set of 60 Vbeta primers and 13 Jbeta primers. Data came from immunoSEQ multiplex PCR; TCRdb stores just in-frame clones and leaves some out. This sample yields 150,000 to 200,000 clones, of which roughly 74% are seen a single time; approximately 14% belongs to the top ten. A word on this clone: Its antigen is still unknown.

This CDR3 comprises 13 residues. The V end was cut by 3 bases, the J end by 8 bases, with 8 bases between. Germline V gene sequence: CDR1 SGHNT, CDR2 YENEEA. Healthy bone marrow donors made up the donor group. The sequence derives from a woman in her 30s in good health and CMV-seropositive. The chain is built from TRBV11-3 and TRBJ1-6; D remains unclear. The sample comprised PBMCs. DNA of the CDR3: TGTGCCAGCAGCTTCGCCCCGGATTCACCCCTCCACTTT. This translates into CASSFAPDSPLHF.